These 9 T cell receptor beta chains share one sample of origin, sequenced in a study of shared clonotypes between healthy human individuals. Produced via immunoSEQ multiplex PCR; TCRdb's table is partial and in-frame only. The sample consists of 550,000 to 700,000 clones, less than 80% of them appearing once. Sequencing input: memory CD4+ T cells sorted from blood. Subset denoted: CD45RA-negative fraction. Source of these receptors: a woman in her thirties in good health.

The V call is TRBV28, the J call TRBJ2-6, with 11 nucleotides matching TRBD2. V dropped 4 bases and J dropped 7; count of bases not matched to a gene: 9. Germline V lookup: CDR1 MDHEN, CDR2 SYDVKM. The CDR3 loop spans 17 amino acids. CDR3 amino acids: CASSSGLAASFANVLTF. Here the CDR3 DNA reads TGTGCCAGCAGTTCGGGACTAGCGGCTTCTTTCGCCAACGTCCTGACTTTC.

In DNA, the CDR3 is TGTGCCAGTAGCCCCTCTAGCGGGAGGGCCGAAGAGCAGTACTTC. As protein: CASSPSSGRAEEQYF. The rearrangement joins TRBV19 to TRBJ2-7; 12 bases agree with TRBD2. The CDR3 runs to 15 residues. Germline V gene lookup returns CDR1 LNHDA and CDR2 SQIVND (reference sequence). The ends lost 6 bases at V and 7 bases at J; junction bases unmatched: 10.

V usage is TRBV6-1 and J usage is TRBJ2-7; D ambiguous. Trimming left V 6 bases short and J 1 base short, with 7 bases between. This CDR3 region has 12 residues. Germline V gene lookup returns CDR1 MNHNS and CDR2 SASEGT. The CDR3 region is CASRAESYEQYF. CDR3 bases: TGTGCCAGCAGGGCAGAGTCCTACGAGCAGTACTTC.

The gene calls are TRBV7-2 and TRBJ2-1; D call uncertain. Germline loops: CDR1 SGHTA, CDR2 FQGNSA. There are 13 residues in the CDR3. V was trimmed by 5 bases and J by 5 bases, leaving 10 bases between them. CDR3 coding DNA: TGTGCCAGCAGCCCCGCCTACCACAATGAGCAGTTCTTC. This gives the protein CASSPAYHNEQFF. The complete variable domain, with remaining parts taken from reference TRBV7-2 and TRBJ2-1, reads GAGVSQSPSNKVTEKGKDVELRCDPISGHTALYWYRQSLGQGLEFLIYFQGNSAPDKSGLPSDRFSAERTGGSVSTLTIQRTQQEDSAVYLCASSPAYHNEQFFGPGTRLTVL.

This chain connects TRBV28 to TRBJ2-1; tentatively, D is TRBD1 or TRBD2 (6 bases each). The germline V gene has CDR1 MDHEN and CDR2 SYDVKM. There are 15 residues in the CDR3. With 5 bases removed from V and 7 bases from J, the gap between germline ends came to 18 bases. The CDR3 nucleotides read TGTGCCAGCAGTGAACAGGGAGGTAATTTTAATGAGCAGTTCTTC. It encodes CASSEQGGNFNEQFF.

V is TRBV9 and J is TRBJ2-7; D may be TRBD1 (5 bases). V dropped 4 bases and J dropped 4 bases, with 9 bases sitting between them. The CDR3 length is 12 residues. Germline V lookup: CDR1 SGDLS, CDR2 YYNGEE. CDR3 sequence reads: CASSLTGYEQYF. In DNA, the CDR3 is TGTGCCAGCAGCCTCACAGGATACGAGCAGTACTTC.

A few counts support this clone. The CDR3 loop is CASSPRGEETQYF. The CDR3 DNA follows: TGTGCCAGCAGCCCTAGAGGGGAAGAGACCCAGTACTTC. The rearrangement links TRBV13 to TRBJ2-5; D possibly matches TRBD1 or TRBD2 (5 bases each). Per germline, CDR1 PRHDT and CDR2 FYEKMQ (reference sequence). V lost 5 bases, J lost 3 bases, and 10 bases lay in between. This CDR3 has 13 residues.

This clone was picked up one time. The chain employs TRBV6-5 and TRBJ2-2; tentative D call: TRBD2 (6 bases). V was pared by 0 bases and J by 5 bases, with 10 bases between. The CDR3 is 15 amino acids. Germline V CDR1 and CDR2: MNHEY, SVGAGI. The chain's CDR3 is CASSYSSSETGELFF. CDR3 bases: TGTGCCAGCAGTTACTCGTCTAGCGAGACCGGGGAGCTGTTTTTT.

The chain carries TRBV11-2 and TRBJ2-5; unclear D gene. Trimming took 1 base from V and 0 from J, leaving 9 bases between them. From germline, CDR1 is SGHAT and CDR2 FQNNGV. CDR3 length: 15 residues. DNA of the CDR3: TGTGCCAGCAGCTTAGCTCTAGGGTACCAAGAGACCCAGTACTTC. Amino acids: CASSLALGYQETQYF.